One sample yielded the 18 T cell receptor beta chains listed below, sequenced in a study of cytomegalovirus exposure and HLA in healthy donors. Data came from immunoSEQ multiplex PCR; TCRdb stores just in-frame clones and leaves some out. The sample includes 150,000 to 200,000 clones, almost 85% of them seen just once. The specimen was PBMCs. The receptors here all came from a young man in good health and CMV-seropositive.

The table lists this clone with a count of one. The chain has TRBV6-5 and TRBJ2-7, with 11 bases matching TRBD1. The CDR3 runs 15 residues. Germline trimming cut 7 bases from V and 2 bases from J; bases unmatched to any gene: 7. Germline CDR1 reads MNHEY; CDR2 reads SVGAGI. CDR3 residues: CASTPLDRGPYEQYF. The CDR3 nucleotides are TGTGCCAGCACCCCCCTGGACAGGGGGCCCTACGAGCAGTACTTC.

This chain links TRBV6-5 with TRBJ2-7; 7 nucleotides align to TRBD1. The germline CDR1 and CDR2 sequences are MNHEY and SVGAGI. The CDR3 spans 14 residues. The ends lost 0 bases at V and 3 bases at J; junction bases unmatched: 2. The CDR3 coding sequence is TGTGCCAGCAGTTACTCCGCAGGGGGCTACGAGCAGTACTTC. Amino acid sequence: CASSYSAGGYEQYF.

The V gene is TRBV28, the J gene TRBJ2-3; D perhaps matches TRBD2 (6 bases). V was clipped by 5 bases and J by 4 bases, with 19 bases between them. The CDR3 runs to 16 residues. Germline V gives CDR1 MDHEN, CDR2 SYDVKM. The CDR3: CASSIPRTERADTQYF. CDR3 DNA: TGTGCCAGCAGTATCCCCCGGACTGAGCGGGCAGATACGCAGTATTTT.

V is TRBV14 and J is TRBJ2-2, with 7 bases lining up with TRBD2. V lost 5 bases to trimming and J lost 6 bases; unmatched junction nucleotides: 6. The CDR3 runs 14 residues. Germline V gives CDR1 SGHDN, CDR2 FVKESK. CDR3 coding DNA: TGTGCCAGCAGCGCTGGACTAGTTCCCGGGGAGCTGTTTTTT. Translating it yields CASSAGLVPGELFF.

This clone showed up just once. The chain uses TRBV4-1 and TRBJ2-3; D remains ambiguous. Germline V lookup: CDR1 MGHRA, CDR2 YSYEKL. This CDR3 comprises 12 residues. V lost 3 bases and J 4 bases, leaving 5 bases between the germline ends. The CDR3 is CASSHVADTQYF. In DNA, the CDR3 is TGCGCCAGCAGCCACGTTGCAGATACGCAGTATTTT.

The J gene is TRBJ2-3, the V gene TRBV7-8, with 9 bases identical to TRBD2. The length of the CDR3 is 17 residues. Looked up from germline, CDR1 is SGHVS and CDR2 is FQNEAQ. J lost 4 bases, V lost 5 bases, and 13 bases had no gene match. The CDR3 DNA reads TGTGCCAGCAGCCCCCTCCCGGGACTAGCAGGCGCAGATACGCAGTATTTT. This codes for CASSPLPGLAGADTQYF.

V and J are TRBV27 and TRBJ2-2; no definite D call. CDR1 is MNHEY, CDR2 SMNVEV, per germline (reference sequence). V lost 2 bases and J lost 6, with 7 bases in between. The CDR3 spans 13 residues. DNA of the CDR3: TGTGCCAGCAGTTTACTGAGCGCCGGGGAGCTGTTTTTT. This translates into CASSLLSAGELFF.

This clone has just one count. The chain employs TRBV30 and TRBJ1-1; D is unclear. CDR1 and CDR2 from the germline V gene are GTSNPN and SVGIG (reference sequence). The CDR3 length is 13 residues. Trimming took 3 bases from V and 0 from J, leaving 8 bases between them. This CDR3 reads CAWRTQLNTEAFF. The CDR3 nucleotides are TGTGCCTGGAGAACACAGCTGAACACTGAAGCTTTCTTT.

J is TRBJ2-5 and V is TRBV4-2, with D uncertain. Germline loops: CDR1 LGHNA, CDR2 YNFKEQ. The length of the CDR3 is 13 residues. V was clipped by 1 base and J by 5 bases, with 8 bases between them. CDR3 nucleotides: TGTGCCAGCAGCCAAGCGATCGGGGAGACCCAGTACTTC. Amino acids: CASSQAIGETQYF.

A single count supports this clone. This chain joins TRBV16 and TRBJ1-5; D remains unclear. Germline V CDR1 and CDR2: KGHSY, FQNENV. V lost 4 bases, J lost 3 bases, and 13 bases lay in between. The CDR3 runs to 15 residues. CDR3 loop: CASSLLGRVNQPQHF. The CDR3 nucleotides read TGTGCCAGCAGCCTCTTGGGCAGAGTCAATCAGCCCCAGCATTTT.

This clone was recorded once. The J gene is TRBJ2-1, the V gene TRBV5-1; 11 positions match TRBD1. The germline V gene has CDR1 SGHRS and CDR2 YFSETQ. The V segment lost 7 bases and the J segment 9 bases; nucleotides outside the gene matches: 6. CDR3 length: 13 amino acids. The CDR3 here is CASFRTGGSEQFF. DNA of the CDR3: TGCGCCAGCTTTAGGACAGGGGGCAGTGAGCAGTTCTTC. Together with reference TRBV5-1 and TRBJ2-1, the CDR3 gives the full variable domain: KAGVTQTPRYLIKTRGQQVTLSCSPISGHRSVSWYQQTPGQGLQFLFEYFSETQRNKGNFPGRFSGRQFSNSRSEMNVSTLELGDSALYLCASFRTGGSEQFFGPGTRLTVL.

This clone occurred a few times. The chain couples TRBV9 to TRBJ2-7; D remains ambiguous. The length of the CDR3 is 13 residues. The germline V gene encodes CDR1 SGDLS and CDR2 YYNGEE. Trimming removed 4 bases from V and 2 bases from J, with 10 bases in between. The CDR3 is CASSQEGAYEQYF. In DNA form, the CDR3 reads TGTGCCAGCAGCCAAGAAGGAGCCTACGAGCAGTACTTC.

This clone was counted a single time. The CDR3 nucleotides read TGTGCCAGCAGCTTCCGGCCGGGGGGAGAGCAGTACTTC. Its translation: CASSFRPGGEQYF. This rearrangement joins TRBV5-6 to TRBJ2-7; TRBD2 aligns across 7 bases. The CDR3 has 13 residues. Germline lookup yields CDR1 SGHDT and CDR2 YYEEEE. The J segment lost 7 bases and the V segment lost 2 bases, leaving 6 bases of the junction unmatched.

The chain couples TRBV6-5 to TRBJ2-7; 8 bases fit TRBD1. The CDR3 is 14 amino acids. CDR1 is MNHEY and CDR2 is SVGAGI in the germline V gene. With V trimmed by 6 bases and J by 3 bases, 7 bases remained unmatched. The CDR3 spells CASRQDREVYEQYF. CDR3 nucleotide sequence: TGTGCCAGCAGACAGGACAGGGAAGTCTACGAGCAGTACTTC.

The rearrangement uses TRBV28 and TRBJ1-1, with D perhaps matching TRBD1 (5 bases). The ends were cut back, 6 bases at V and 0 bases at J, with 11 bases in the middle. Germline loops: CDR1 MDHEN, CDR2 SYDVKM. The CDR3 has 14 amino acids. CDR3 sequence (DNA): TGTGCCAGCAGCCCCCCCAGGGTGAACACTGAAGCTTTCTTT. Protein sequence: CASSPPRVNTEAFF.

This chain uses TRBV21-1 with TRBJ1-2; the table's D call, TRBD1, was not checked against the DNA. TRBV21-1 is a known pseudogene. The CDR3 is 13 residues long. The CDR3 region has the DNA TGTGCCAGCAGCGAACCAGATAACTATGGCTACACCTTC. Amino acids: CASSEPDNYGYTF.

The chain carries TRBV7-2 and TRBJ2-5; possible D gene TRBD2, 7 bases. There are 15 residues in the CDR3. V lost 1 base and J 2 bases, leaving 11 bases between the germline ends. The germline gives CDR1 SGHTA, CDR2 FQGNSA. The CDR3 region is CASSLGGGLQETQYF. The CDR3, as DNA: TGTGCCAGCAGCTTAGGGGGGGGCCTACAAGAGACCCAGTACTTC.

The V gene is TRBV29-1, the J gene TRBJ2-2; D is perhaps TRBD1 (6 bases). CDR3 length: 19 residues. Germline V lookup: CDR1 SQVTM, CDR2 ANQGSEA. Trimming left V 6 bases short and J 1 base short, with 27 bases between. CDR3 amino acids: CSVKTNRGSIRVNTGELFF. The CDR3 DNA is TGCAGCGTGAAAACAAATAGGGGGAGTATTCGGGTGAACACCGGGGAGCTGTTTTTT.